The text below deals with one T cell receptor beta chain. Assay: immunoSEQ multiplex PCR; the TCRdb copy retains only in-frame clones and omits some. The data hold fewer than 250,000 clones, with approximately 85% observed a single time. This entry comes from a study of blood T cell repertoires in COVID-19. Study at large: PBMCs, B-cell-depleted T cells, or T cells provided the cDNA or gDNA that made up the material.

The germline CDR1 and CDR2 sequences are GTSNPN and SVGIG (reference sequence). The CDR3 has 14 amino acids. Recruits, aged about 18 to 90 years, lived in 20 to 30 US areas. The clonotype comes from a woman aged 45 to 65 with acute COVID-19. The V gene is TRBV30, the J gene TRBJ1-4; TRBD1 aligns across 7 bases. The sample taken for sequencing was PBMCs or T cells enriched from blood (not recorded which). Here the CDR3 reads CAGDQGGLNEKLFF. In DNA form, the CDR3 reads TGTGCTGGGGATCAGGGGGGCCTTAATGAAAAACTGTTTTTT.